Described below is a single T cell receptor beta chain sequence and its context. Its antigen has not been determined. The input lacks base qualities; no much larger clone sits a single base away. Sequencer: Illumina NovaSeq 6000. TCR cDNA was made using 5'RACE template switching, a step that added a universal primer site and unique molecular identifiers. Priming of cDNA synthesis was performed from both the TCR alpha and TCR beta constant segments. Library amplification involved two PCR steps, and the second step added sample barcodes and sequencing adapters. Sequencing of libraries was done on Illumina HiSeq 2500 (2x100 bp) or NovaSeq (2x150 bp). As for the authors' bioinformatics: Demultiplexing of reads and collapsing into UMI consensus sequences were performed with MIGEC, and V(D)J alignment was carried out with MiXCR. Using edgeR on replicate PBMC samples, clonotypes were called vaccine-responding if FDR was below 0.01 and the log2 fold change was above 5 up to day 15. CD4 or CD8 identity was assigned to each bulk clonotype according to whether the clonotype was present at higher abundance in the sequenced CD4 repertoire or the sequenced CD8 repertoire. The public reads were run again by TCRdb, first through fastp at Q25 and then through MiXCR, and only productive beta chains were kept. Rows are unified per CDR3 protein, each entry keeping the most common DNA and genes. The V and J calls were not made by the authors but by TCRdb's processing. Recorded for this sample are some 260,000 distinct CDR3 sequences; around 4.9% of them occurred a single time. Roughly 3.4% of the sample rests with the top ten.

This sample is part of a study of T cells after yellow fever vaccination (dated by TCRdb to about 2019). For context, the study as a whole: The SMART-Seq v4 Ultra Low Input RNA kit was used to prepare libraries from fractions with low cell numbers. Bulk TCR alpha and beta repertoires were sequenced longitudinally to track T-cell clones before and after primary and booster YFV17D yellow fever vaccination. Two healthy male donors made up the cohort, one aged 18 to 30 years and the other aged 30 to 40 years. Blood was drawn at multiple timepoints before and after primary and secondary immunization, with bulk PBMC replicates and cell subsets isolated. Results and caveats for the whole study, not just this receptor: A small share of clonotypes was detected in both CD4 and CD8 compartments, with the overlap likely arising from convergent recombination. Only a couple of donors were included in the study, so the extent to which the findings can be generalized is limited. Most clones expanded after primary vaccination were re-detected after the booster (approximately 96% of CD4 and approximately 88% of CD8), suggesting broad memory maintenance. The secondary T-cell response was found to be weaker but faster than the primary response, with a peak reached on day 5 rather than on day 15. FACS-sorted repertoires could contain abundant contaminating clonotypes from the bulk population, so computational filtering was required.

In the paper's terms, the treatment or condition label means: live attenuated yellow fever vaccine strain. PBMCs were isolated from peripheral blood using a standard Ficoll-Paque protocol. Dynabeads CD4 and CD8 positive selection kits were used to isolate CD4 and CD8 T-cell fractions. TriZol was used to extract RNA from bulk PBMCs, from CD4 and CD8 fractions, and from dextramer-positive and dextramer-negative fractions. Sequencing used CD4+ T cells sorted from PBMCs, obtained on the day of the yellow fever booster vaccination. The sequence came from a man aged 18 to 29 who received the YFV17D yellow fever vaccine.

CDR3 loop: CASSLRTGSNYGYTF. The nucleotides are TGTGCCAGCAGCCTTAGGACAGGGAGCAACTATGGCTACACCTTC. Recombination joined TRBV7-2 with TRBJ1-2, with TRBD1 identical over 8 junction bases. Here V drops 5 bases and J drops 2 bases, and the junction holds 7 bases not matched to any gene. CDR1 and CDR2 (SGHTA, FQGNSA) derive from the germline V gene. There are 15 amino acids in the CDR3, from cysteine to phenylalanine inclusive. Here the CDR3 DNA is all that survives: 45 bases in frame from base 1.